What follows are 13 T cell receptor beta chains derived from one specimen sequenced in a study of identical twins. TCRdb reprocessed the 5' RACE reads via MiXCR and lists one record per CDR3 protein. The sample shows 420,000 or so distinct CDR3 sequences, approximately 17% of them seen only once. Input material: naive T cells sorted from blood. The receptors were gathered from a man aged 50-59 years in good health.

This sequence joins TRBV20-1 and TRBJ2-3; no clear D gene. The CDR3 contains 12 residues. Germline V gene lookup returns CDR1 DFQATT and CDR2 SNEGSKA (reference sequence). Trimming took 7 bases from V and 6 from J, leaving 14 bases between them. This chain's CDR3 is CSVQSVRDTQYF. In DNA form, the CDR3 reads TGCAGTGTCCAGAGCGTTAGGGATACGCAGTATTTT.

This clonotype was picked up a small number of times. The chain carries TRBV7-9 and TRBJ2-3, with D maybe TRBD2 (7 bases). CDR1 and CDR2 from the germline V gene are SEHNR and FQNEAQ (reference sequence). V was trimmed by 5 bases and J by 6 bases, leaving 15 bases between them. This CDR3 contains 14 residues. The CDR3 loop is CASSHTEGGDTQYF. Written as DNA, the CDR3 is TGTGCCAGCAGCCACACGGAGGGGGGGGATACGCAGTATTTT.

This clonotype was found a few times. This chain uses TRBV4-3 with TRBJ1-2; the D gene is possibly TRBD1 (5 bases). CDR1 is LGHNA, CDR2 YSLEER, per germline. The ends were cut back, 1 base at V and 3 bases at J, with 15 bases in the middle. The CDR3 totals 16 residues. The CDR3 is CASSQVPGLRDYGYTF. The CDR3, as DNA: TGCGCCAGCAGCCAAGTCCCGGGGCTAAGGGACTATGGCTACACCTTC.

This clonotype was counted many times. This chain uses TRBV7-3 with TRBJ2-5; no reliable D call. V gave up 0 bases and J gave up 3 bases, with 11 bases separating them. This CDR3 is 15 amino acids long. Germline-derived CDR1 and CDR2 are SGHTA and FQGTGA. The CDR3 here is CASSLTGSRKETQYF. The CDR3 bases are TGTGCCAGCAGCTTAACGGGTAGCAGGAAAGAGACCCAGTACTTC.

This clonotype was picked up many times. V and J are TRBV12-3 or TRBV12-4 and TRBJ2-2; D perhaps matches TRBD2 (6 bases). The CDR3 has 18 amino acids. The germline V and J ends were trimmed by 8 bases and 4 bases, with 26 bases remaining between them. CDR3 coding DNA: TGTGCCAGCGTCCCCCGGGGGTGGGGATACGAAAGCACCGGGGAGCTGTTTTTT. Translating it yields CASVPRGWGYESTGELFF.

The V gene is TRBV6-2 or TRBV6-3, the J gene TRBJ2-5; 7 bases fit TRBD2. Trimming at V came to 6 bases and at J to 3 bases, leaving 13 bases not matched to a gene. CDR3 length: 16 amino acids. The germline V gene encodes CDR1 MNHEY and CDR2 SVGEGT. The CDR3 here is CASSLLPGGKKETQYF. Written as DNA, the CDR3 is TGTGCCAGCAGCCTCTTACCGGGAGGAAAGAAAGAGACCCAGTACTTC.

The chain recombines TRBV20-1 with TRBJ1-6, with D tentatively TRBD1 (5 bases). Germline lookup yields CDR1 DFQATT and CDR2 SNEGSKA (reference sequence). V lost 5 bases, J lost 8 bases, and 25 bases lay in between. The CDR3 has 17 amino acids. The CDR3 is CSARYYRQRIRDSPLHF. The DNA of the CDR3 is TGCAGTGCTCGGTATTATCGACAGAGAATAAGAGATTCACCCCTCCACTTT.

The sample holds a few counts of this clonotype. V and J are TRBV9 and TRBJ2-7, with TRBD2 identical over 9 bases. With V trimmed by 3 bases and J by 2 bases, 6 bases remained unmatched. Germline values: CDR1 SGDLS, CDR2 YYNGEE. There are 15 residues in the CDR3. CDR3 nucleotide sequence: TGTGCCAGCAGCGCTCATCTAGCGGGGCCCTACGAGCAGTACTTC. It is translated as CASSAHLAGPYEQYF.

This clonotype was recorded many times. The chain combines TRBV20-1 with TRBJ2-1, with 10 bases lining up with TRBD2. The CDR3 is made up of 23 amino acids. J was trimmed by 3 bases and V by 0 bases; bases with no gene match: 26. In germline, CDR1 is DFQATT, CDR2 SNEGSKA (reference sequence). The CDR3 DNA is TGCAGTGCTAGAGACCGAAAGGCGTGGCTAGCGGGAGCGATGGCCCACCGCTACAATGAGCAGTTCTTC. This codes for CSARDRKAWLAGAMAHRYNEQFF.

At least ten counts were recorded for this clonotype. The chain carries TRBV12-3 or TRBV12-4 and TRBJ1-1, with D unclear. The CDR3 runs to 12 residues. The germline V and J ends were trimmed by 5 bases and 4 bases, with 8 bases remaining between them. CDR3 nucleotides: TGTGCCAGCAGTAAATGGTCCACTGAAGCTTTCTTT. Protein sequence: CASSKWSTEAFF.

The CDR3 nucleotides are TGTGCCAGCAGCGGAGACCCTTTCCCACTCTCCGAGCAGTACTTC. Protein sequence: CASSGDPFPLSEQYF. This chain joins TRBV3-1 and TRBJ2-7; D call uncertain. Between the trimmed V and J ends, which lost 5 bases and 6 bases, there was a span of 20 bases. The CDR3 has 15 amino acids. Germline V CDR1 and CDR2: LGHDT, YNNKEL (reference sequence).

This clonotype has a count of ten or more. The gene calls are TRBV29-1 and TRBJ2-7; no firm D call. The length of the CDR3 is 12 residues. Trimming pared 4 bases from V and 3 bases from J, leaving 10 bases between. Germline V CDR1 and CDR2: SQVTM, ANQGSEA. The CDR3 sequence is CSVGGSNYEQYF. CDR3 DNA: TGCAGCGTTGGAGGCAGTAACTACGAGCAGTACTTC.

The chain carries TRBV15 and TRBJ1-6, with D perhaps matching TRBD1 (6 bases). Germline assignment: CDR1 LNHNV and CDR2 YYDKDF (reference sequence). There are 21 residues in the CDR3. Trimming left V 1 base short and J 11 bases short, with 33 bases between. DNA for the CDR3: TGTGCCACCAGCAGAGTGGACTTAATCGGATTCAGGGGCCCCCGAAAGCCACCCCTCCACTTT. It encodes CATSRVDLIGFRGPRKPPLHF.